These 11 T cell receptor beta chains were all obtained from the same sample, sequenced in a study of fetal regulatory T cell absence and autoimmunity. TCRdb's copy holds only in-frame clones and misses some; the assay was immunoSEQ multiplex PCR. The sample comprises about 95,000 clones, approximately 75% of which are singletons, and less than 2.5% rests with the top ten. The sample was pancreas tissue. The receptors were gathered from a male donor with IPEX syndrome.

The CDR3 DNA sequence: TGCAGCGTTCCCGGGACAGACTATGGCTACACCTTC. Its protein product is CSVPGTDYGYTF. The V call is TRBV29-1, the J call TRBJ1-2; TRBD1 aligns across 7 bases. With V trimmed by 5 bases and J by 3 bases, 3 bases remained unmatched. The germline CDR1 and CDR2 sequences are SQVTM and ANQGSEA. The CDR3 extends over 12 amino acids.

The V gene is TRBV29-1, the J gene TRBJ1-1; D might be TRBD1 (6 bases). The germline CDR1 and CDR2 sequences are SQVTM and ANQGSEA. The CDR3 runs to 11 residues. Trimming shortened V by 7 bases and J by 0 bases, and 6 bases separated the two germline ends. In nucleotides, the CDR3 is TGCAGCGGGGACATGAACACTGAAGCTTTCTTT. Protein product: CSGDMNTEAFF.

The J gene is TRBJ2-1, the V gene TRBV7-2, with 11 nucleotides matching TRBD2. This CDR3 region has 16 residues. Germline loops: CDR1 SGHTA, CDR2 FQGNSA. Unmatched junction bases numbered 9, after V lost 4 bases and J lost 7 bases. CDR3 sequence: CASSWGSGRAWNEQFF. The DNA for the CDR3 is TGTGCCAGCAGCTGGGGTAGCGGGAGGGCCTGGAATGAGCAGTTCTTC. Supplemented by reference TRBV7-2 and TRBJ2-1, the full variable domain reads GAGVSQSPSNKVTEKGKDVELRCDPISGHTALYWYRQSLGQGLEFLIYFQGNSAPDKSGLPSDRFSAERTGGSVSTLTIQRTQQEDSAVYLCASSWGSGRAWNEQFFGPGTRLTVL.

V and J are TRBV7-9 and TRBJ2-3; possibly TRBD2 for D (7 bases). Germline lookup yields CDR1 SEHNR and CDR2 FQNEAQ (reference sequence). V lost 4 bases and J lost 1, with 15 bases in between. This CDR3 has 16 residues. CDR3 residues: CASSSRGARGTDTQYF. The CDR3, as DNA: TGTGCCAGCAGCTCTCGGGGGGCGCGGGGCACAGATACGCAGTATTTT.

This clone was counted between two and nine times. The chain uses TRBV15 and TRBJ1-1; D gene unclear. The CDR3 spans 13 residues. The germline gives CDR1 LNHNV, CDR2 YYDKDF (reference sequence). Trimming shortened V by 3 bases and J by 5 bases, and 10 bases separated the two germline ends. The CDR3 DNA reads as TGTGCCACCAGCAGGGGAAGAGGGACTGAAGCTTTCTTT. Amino acids: CATSRGRGTEAFF.

V usage is TRBV6-6 and J usage is TRBJ2-7, with D unclear. V dropped 5 bases and J dropped 0 bases, with 5 bases sitting between them. The CDR3 consists of 12 residues. Germline V gene lookup returns CDR1 MNHNY and CDR2 SVGAGI (reference sequence). The CDR3 region has the DNA TGTGCCAGCAGTCCCACCTCCTACGAGCAGTACTTC. It is translated as CASSPTSYEQYF.

The chain has TRBV23-1 and TRBJ2-4; TRBD2 is a possible D gene (6 bases). TRBV23-1 is filed as an ORF, its function uncertain. V was pared by 0 bases and J by 1 base, with 25 bases between. This CDR3 spans 21 amino acids. CDR3 loop: CASSQSFGWSEGRIAKNIQYF. The CDR3 DNA sequence: TGCGCCAGCAGTCAATCTTTTGGGTGGTCGGAGGGAAGGATCGCCAAAAACATTCAGTACTTC.

The V call is TRBV6-5, the J call TRBJ2-1; TRBD2 might be the D (5 bases). Germline lookup yields CDR1 MNHEY and CDR2 SVGAGI. V lost 4 bases and J lost 7, with 14 bases in between. This CDR3 is built from 14 residues. DNA of the CDR3: TGTGCCAGCAGTTTAGCGTTCCCCCGAAATGAGCAGTTCTTC. Its protein is CASSLAFPRNEQFF.

The CDR3 coding sequence is TGTGCCAGCAGCGTAGGAATGCGGCTTAGGGAGACCCAGTACTTC. It translates to CASSVGMRLRETQYF. The chain joins TRBV9 to TRBJ2-5; D is ambiguous. The CDR3 spans 15 residues. Germline loops: CDR1 SGDLS, CDR2 YYNGEE. V was trimmed by 0 bases and J by 5 bases, leaving 14 bases between them.

V gene TRBV25-1 combines with J gene TRBJ1-1, with TRBD1 matching 7 bases. The CDR3 contains 16 residues. The J segment lost 3 bases and the V segment lost 4 bases, leaving 11 bases of the junction unmatched. CDR1 is MGHDK, CDR2 SYGVNS, per germline. The DNA of the CDR3 is TGTGCCAGCAGTGGTTTATCGGGACAGATCTACACTGAAGCTTTCTTT. It is translated as CASSGLSGQIYTEAFF.

The chain is built from TRBV4-2 and TRBJ2-1; D could derive from TRBD1 or TRBD2 (5 bases each). Deletions cut 7 bases from V and 6 bases from J, with 13 bases between. CDR1 LGHNA and CDR2 YNFKEQ come from the germline V gene. The CDR3 loop spans 13 amino acids. CDR3 region: CASTAMGVNEQFF. CDR3 bases: TGTGCCAGCACCGCCATGGGGGTCAATGAGCAGTTCTTC.